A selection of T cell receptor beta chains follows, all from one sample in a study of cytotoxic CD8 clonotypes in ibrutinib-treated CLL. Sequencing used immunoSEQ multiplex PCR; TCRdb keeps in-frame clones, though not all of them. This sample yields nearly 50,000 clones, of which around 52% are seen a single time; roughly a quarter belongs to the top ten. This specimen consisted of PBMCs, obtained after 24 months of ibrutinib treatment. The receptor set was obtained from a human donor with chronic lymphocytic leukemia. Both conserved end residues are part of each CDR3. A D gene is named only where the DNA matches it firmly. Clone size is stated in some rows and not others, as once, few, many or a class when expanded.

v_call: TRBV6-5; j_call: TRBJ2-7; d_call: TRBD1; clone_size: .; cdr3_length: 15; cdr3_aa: CASRARSRGTYEQYF; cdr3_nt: TGTGCCAGCAGGGCGCGGAGCAGGGGGACCTACGAGCAGTACTTC
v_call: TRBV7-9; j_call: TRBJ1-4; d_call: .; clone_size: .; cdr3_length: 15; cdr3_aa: CASSPLTGGSEKLFF; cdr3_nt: TGTGCCAGCAGCCCTTTGACAGGCGGAAGTGAAAAACTGTTTTTT
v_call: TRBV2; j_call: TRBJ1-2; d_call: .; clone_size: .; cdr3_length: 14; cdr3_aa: CASSGEGGIYGYTF; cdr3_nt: TGTGCCAGCAGTGGCGAGGGGGGAATCTATGGCTACACCTTC
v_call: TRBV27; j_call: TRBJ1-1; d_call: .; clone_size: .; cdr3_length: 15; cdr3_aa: CASSFSQGLGTEAFF; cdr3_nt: TGTGCCAGCAGTTTCTCTCAGGGGCTAGGCACTGAAGCTTTCTTT
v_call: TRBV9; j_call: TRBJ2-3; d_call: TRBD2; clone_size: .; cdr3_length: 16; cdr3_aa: CASSLHSGGLTDTQYF; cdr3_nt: TGTGCCAGCAGCTTACATAGCGGGGGGTTGACAGATACGCAGTATTTT
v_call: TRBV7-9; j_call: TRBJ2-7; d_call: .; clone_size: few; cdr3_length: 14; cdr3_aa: CASSLDGAHGEQYF; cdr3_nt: TGTGCCAGCAGTCTAGACGGCGCCCACGGGGAGCAGTACTTC
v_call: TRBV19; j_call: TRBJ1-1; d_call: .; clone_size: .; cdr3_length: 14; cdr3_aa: CASSVQTAHTEAFF; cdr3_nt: TGTGCCAGTAGTGTCCAAACGGCTCACACTGAAGCTTTCTTT
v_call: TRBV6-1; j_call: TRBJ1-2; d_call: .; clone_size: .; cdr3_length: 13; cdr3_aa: CASSEHPEGGYTF; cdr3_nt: TGTGCCAGCAGTGAACACCCCGAGGGCGGCTACACCTTC
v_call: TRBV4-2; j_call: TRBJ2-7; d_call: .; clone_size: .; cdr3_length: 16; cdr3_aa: CASSSLMSGASYEQYF; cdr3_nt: TGTGCCAGCAGCTCACTGATGTCAGGGGCCAGCTACGAGCAGTACTTC
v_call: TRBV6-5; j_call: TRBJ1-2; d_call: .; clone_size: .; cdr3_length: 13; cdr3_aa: CASSQQHSYGYTF; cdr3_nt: TGTGCCAGCAGCCAACAGCACAGCTATGGCTACACCTTC
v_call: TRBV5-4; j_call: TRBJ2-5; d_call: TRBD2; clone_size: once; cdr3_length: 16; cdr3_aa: CASSLGSGGGQETQYF; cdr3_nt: TGTGCCAGCAGCTTGGGTAGCGGGGGGGGCCAAGAGACCCAGTACTTC
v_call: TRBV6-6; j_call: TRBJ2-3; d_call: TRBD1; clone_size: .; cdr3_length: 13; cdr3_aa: CASSGGTGKTQYF; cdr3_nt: TGTGCCAGCAGTGGAGGGACAGGGAAAACGCAGTATTTT
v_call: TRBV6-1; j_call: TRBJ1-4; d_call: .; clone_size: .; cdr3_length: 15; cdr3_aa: CASTQTGATNEKLFF; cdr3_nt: TGTGCCAGCACCCAGACAGGAGCAACTAATGAAAAACTGTTTTTT
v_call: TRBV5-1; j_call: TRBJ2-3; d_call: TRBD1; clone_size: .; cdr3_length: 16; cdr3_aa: CASSLVKDRVTDTQYF; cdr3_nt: TGCGCCAGCAGCTTGGTCAAGGACAGGGTTACAGATACGCAGTATTTT
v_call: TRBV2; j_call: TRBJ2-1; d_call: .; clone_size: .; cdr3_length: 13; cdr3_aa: CASRESVYNEQFF; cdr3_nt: TGTGCCAGCAGGGAATCAGTTTACAATGAGCAGTTCTTC
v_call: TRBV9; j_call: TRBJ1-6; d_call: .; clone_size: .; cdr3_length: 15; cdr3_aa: CASSATGLQNSPLHF; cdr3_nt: TGTGCCAGCAGCGCCACGGGACTCCAAAATTCACCCCTCCACTTT
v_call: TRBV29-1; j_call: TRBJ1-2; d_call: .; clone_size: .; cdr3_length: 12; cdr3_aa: CSVWGGEYGYTF; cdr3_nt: TGCAGCGTTTGGGGGGGCGAGTATGGCTACACCTTC
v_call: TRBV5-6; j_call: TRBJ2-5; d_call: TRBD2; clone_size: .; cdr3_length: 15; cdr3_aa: CASSLSRGLQETQYF; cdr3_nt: TGTGCCAGCAGCTTGAGTAGGGGACTACAAGAGACCCAGTACTTC
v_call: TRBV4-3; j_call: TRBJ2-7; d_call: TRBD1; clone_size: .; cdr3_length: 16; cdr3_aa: CASSQEMGTENYEQYF; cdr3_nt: TGCGCCAGCAGCCAAGAGATGGGGACAGAAAACTACGAGCAGTACTTC
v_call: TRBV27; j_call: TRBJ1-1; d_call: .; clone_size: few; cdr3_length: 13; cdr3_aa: CASIPLGRTEAFF; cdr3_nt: TGTGCCAGCATTCCCCTAGGCCGAACTGAAGCTTTCTTT
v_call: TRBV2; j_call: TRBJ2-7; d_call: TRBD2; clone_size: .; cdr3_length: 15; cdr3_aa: CASRTLAGASYEQYF; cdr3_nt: TGTGCCAGCAGGACCCTAGCGGGGGCCTCCTACGAGCAGTACTTC
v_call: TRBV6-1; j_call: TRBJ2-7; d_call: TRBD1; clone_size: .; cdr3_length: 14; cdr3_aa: CASSSGQGVGEQYF; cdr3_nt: TGTGCCAGCAGTTCGGGACAGGGTGTTGGGGAGCAGTACTTC
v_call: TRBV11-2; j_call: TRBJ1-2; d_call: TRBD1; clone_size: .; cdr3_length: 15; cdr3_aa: CASSLGGVRGFGYTF; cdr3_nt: TGTGCCAGCAGCTTAGGTGGGGTCAGGGGGTTTGGCTACACCTTC
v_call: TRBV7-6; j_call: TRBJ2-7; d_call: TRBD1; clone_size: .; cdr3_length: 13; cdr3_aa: CASTQGAAYEQYF; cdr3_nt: TGTGCCAGCACCCAGGGGGCCGCCTACGAGCAGTACTTC
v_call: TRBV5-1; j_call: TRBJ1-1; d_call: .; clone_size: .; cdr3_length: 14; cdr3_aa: CASSLGGALTEAFF; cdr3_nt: TGCGCCAGCAGCTTGGGAGGGGCCCTCACTGAAGCTTTCTTT